This T cell receptor beta chain was captured in a study of T cells in Graves' hyperthyroidism and ophthalmopathy. Trimming left V 5 bases short and J 3 bases short, with 10 bases between. The CDR3 has 13 amino acids. Germline-derived CDR1 and CDR2 are MDHEN and SYDVKM. Using RNA transcripts as the source, TCR beta CDR3 regions were amplified. RT-PCR in the first round (using the HTBI primer set) targeted the TCR CDR3. TCRdb reprocessed the multiplex PCR reads with MiXCR, giving one entry per CDR3 protein. The sample contains 380,000 or so distinct CDR3 sequences, around 14% of which appear only once. This clonotype was detected many times.

The chain carries TRBV28 and TRBJ2-5; a weak D match, TRBD1 (6 bases). Sequenced sample: blood. This clonotype was sampled from a woman in her twenties or thirties with Graves' hyperthyroidism. This chain's CDR3 is CASSRGTKETQYF. CDR3 in DNA: TGTGCCAGCAGTCGAGGGACAAAAGAGACCCAGTACTTC.